This T cell receptor (beta chain) was recovered during a study of T cells in Graves' hyperthyroidism and ophthalmopathy. Study outcomes and limitations: Blood samples included most of the expanded thyroid clonotypes exceeding 0.001.

In its sample, this clonotype was seen many times. Antigen unknown. Germline values: CDR1 SGHVS, CDR2 FNYEAQ. This CDR3 is 19 amino acids long. V lost 2 bases, J lost 0 bases, and 20 bases lay in between. Diagnosing involved the use of clinical symptoms, serum thyroxine and TRAb, thyroid ultrasound and orbital computed tomography. TCR beta CDR3 regions were amplified from RNA transcripts. TCR CDR3 underwent first-round RT-PCR with the HTBI primer set. TCRdb re-called the multiplex PCR reads with MiXCR, one entry per CDR3 protein. The sample lists around 300,000 distinct CDR3 sequences; roughly an eighth were seen once.

The clonotype originates from a woman in her thirties or forties with Graves' hyperthyroidism. Sequencing input: blood. The chain couples TRBV7-6 to TRBJ2-1, with a possible D match to TRBD2 (5 bases). Here the CDR3 DNA reads TGTGCCAGCAGCTTACGTCCGGACCCCGGGGAAAGCTCCTACAATGAGCAGTTCTTC. Translation gives CASSLRPDPGESSYNEQFF.